A selection of T cell receptor beta chains follows, all from one sample in a study of cytomegalovirus exposure and HLA in healthy donors. The assay was immunoSEQ multiplex PCR, and TCRdb's table has in-frame clones only and misses some. The data show about 140,000 clones, around 78% seen once. The sequenced material came from PBMCs. These TCRs come from a man aged 40-49 years in good health and CMV-seronegative. CDR3s include the opening cysteine and the closing phenylalanine or tryptophan. A D gene is named only where the DNA matches it firmly. Not all rows give a size; the values are once, few, many and, for expanded clones, a class.

cdr3_nt,cdr3_aa,d_call,v_call,j_call,clone_size
TGTGCCAGCAGCCTACAGGGGGGGACCTACGAGCAGTACTTC,CASSLQGGTYEQYF,.,TRBV7-9,TRBJ2-7,.
TGTGCCAGCAGCATCCCCGGGACAGGGCTTGGAAACACCATATATTTT,CASSIPGTGLGNTIYF,TRBD1,TRBV7-9,TRBJ1-3,.
TGCAGTGCGAACGCAGGAGATACGCAGTATTTT,CSANAGDTQYF,.,TRBV20-1,TRBJ2-3,few
TGCGCCAGCAGCGCCGGGACAGGGTTGTACGAGCAGTACTTC,CASSAGTGLYEQYF,TRBD1,TRBV5-1,TRBJ2-7,few
TGTGCCAGCAGTAGACTAGCGGGAAACGGGGAGCTGTTTTTT,CASSRLAGNGELFF,TRBD2,TRBV2,TRBJ2-2,.
TGTGCCAGCAGTGCCGCTTCGACTAGCGGCTTTTACAATGAGCAGTTCTTC,CASSAASTSGFYNEQFF,TRBD2,TRBV6-1,TRBJ2-1,once
TGTGCCAGCAGTTCCAATTCGAGAGGCTACACCTTC,CASSSNSRGYTF,.,TRBV28,TRBJ1-2,.
TGTGCCATCAGTGAGTCGGCAGGTCGCACTGGAAACACCATATATTTT,CAISESAGRTGNTIYF,.,TRBV10-3,TRBJ1-3,once
TGCGCCAGCAGGCGACTAGCGGGAGTATCCGAGCAGTACTTC,CASRRLAGVSEQYF,TRBD2,TRBV4-1,TRBJ2-7,.
TGTGCCAGTAGCTTCCCCGGGACAATTCATGGCTACACCTTC,CASSFPGTIHGYTF,.,TRBV19,TRBJ1-2,.
TGTGCCAGCAGCTCCTACCGGCACTTTCCCGGTTTCCGGACACTCAGCTCCTACGAGCAGTACTTC,CASSSYRHFPGFRTLSSYEQYF,.,TRBV7-3,TRBJ2-7,.
TGTGCCAGCAGTGAGCAGGTCGCCGGGGCCAACGTCCTGACTTTC,CASSEQVAGANVLTF,.,TRBV6-1,TRBJ2-6,.
TGCACCAGCAGCCAAGATACAGGGAGCTTCAGTCGAGAGACCCAGTACTTC,CTSSQDTGSFSRETQYF,.,TRBV1,TRBJ2-5,.
TGTGCCAGCAGCTTAGGCGGGAGGGCCTTGGAGGAGACCCAGTACTTC,CASSLGGRALEETQYF,TRBD2,TRBV7-2,TRBJ2-5,.
TGTGCCAGCAGCCCCACACTAGCGGGCAAAAATGAGCAGTTCTTC,CASSPTLAGKNEQFF,TRBD2,TRBV7-3,TRBJ2-1,.
TGTGCCAGCAGCCTAGGTCAGCCCCAGCATTTT,CASSLGQPQHF,.,TRBV2,TRBJ1-5,.
TGTGCCAGCAGCCCCGTTGTCGGGGGCACAGATACGCAGTATTTT,CASSPVVGGTDTQYF,.,TRBV7-8,TRBJ2-3,.
TGTTCCAGCAGCTTAGGGACACACAATGGCTACACCTTC,CSSSLGTHNGYTF,.,TRBV7-9,TRBJ1-2,.
TGCAGCGTTGTAGTACAGGAGAGAGGCTACACCTTC,CSVVVQERGYTF,.,TRBV29-1,TRBJ1-2,.
TGTGCCAGCAGCCCCAGAGGGACAGGGAATCAGCCCCAGCATTTT,CASSPRGTGNQPQHF,TRBD1,TRBV9,TRBJ1-5,once
TGTGCCAGCAGCTTCCTACCGGGACACTACGAGCAGTACTTC,CASSFLPGHYEQYF,.,TRBV7-8,TRBJ2-7,.
TGCGCCAGCAGCCAAGTGGTGGGAGAGCGCACAGATACGCAGTATTTT,CASSQVVGERTDTQYF,.,TRBV4-3,TRBJ2-3,.
TGTGCCAGCAGTTACTCGAGTTACACCGGGGAGCTGTTTTTT,CASSYSSYTGELFF,.,TRBV6-5,TRBJ2-2,.
TGTGCCAGCAGCTTGGGTCTAACTAGCACAGATACGCAGTATTTT,CASSLGLTSTDTQYF,.,TRBV5-4,TRBJ2-3,.
TGTGCCAGCAGCTTGGCGGGAGTGGGCATAGATACGCAGTATTTT,CASSLAGVGIDTQYF,TRBD2,TRBV7-2,TRBJ2-3,.
TGTGCCAGCAGTTGGCAGGGGGCGGGCAATCAGCCCCAGCATTTT,CASSWQGAGNQPQHF,TRBD1,TRBV28,TRBJ1-5,.
TGTGCCAGCAGTTCGGGACAGAGAGTTTTTTATACGCAGTATTTT,CASSSGQRVFYTQYF,TRBD1,TRBV28,TRBJ2-3,.